This passage covers 20 T cell receptor beta chains from one sample sequenced in a study of blood T cell repertoires in COVID-19. Libraries were prepared by immunoSEQ multiplex PCR; TCRdb keeps only in-frame clonotypes and omits some of them. The repertoire includes some 350,000 clones, over 80% of them detected once, and less than 5.5% sits in the top ten. Sequenced input: PBMCs or T cells enriched from blood (not recorded which). The receptors here all came from a man aged 30 to 39 who had recovered from COVID-19.

This clone was seen only once. This CDR3 reads CATSDIRGNEQFF. In DNA form, the CDR3 reads TGTGCCACCAGTGACATAAGAGGCAATGAGCAGTTCTTC. The gene calls are TRBV24-1 and TRBJ2-1; D gene ambiguous. The CDR3 loop spans 13 amino acids. V was clipped by 4 bases and J by 6 bases, with 9 bases between them. Germline values: CDR1 KGHDR, CDR2 SFDVKD.

The V gene is TRBV5-1, the J gene TRBJ2-7; 7 bases line up with TRBD1. The J segment lost 7 bases and the V segment lost 3 bases, leaving 7 bases of the junction unmatched. Germline CDR1 SGHRS, CDR2 YFSETQ. This CDR3 has 13 residues. The CDR3 sequence: CASSSGQVGEQYF. CDR3 in DNA: TGCGCCAGCAGCTCAGGACAGGTCGGAGAGCAGTACTTC.

The chain joins TRBV18 to TRBJ1-5; no definite D call. CDR1 and CDR2 (germline): KGHSH, LQKENI. The CDR3 totals 15 residues. Trimming removed 2 bases at V and 0 bases at J, with 8 bases between. CDR3: CASSPSGYSNQPQHF. CDR3 DNA: TGTGCCAGCTCACCATCCGGTTATAGCAATCAGCCCCAGCATTTT.

The chain couples TRBV5-4 to TRBJ1-1; no definite D call. Trimming took 7 bases from V and 1 from J, leaving 23 bases between them. This CDR3 contains 17 residues. Germline V gene lookup returns CDR1 SGHNT and CDR2 YYREEE (reference sequence). CDR3 DNA: TGTGCCAGCTTACCGGGAAGGGTCAGGCAGCAGAACACTGAAGCTTTCTTT. It yields the protein CASLPGRVRQQNTEAFF.

This rearrangement joins TRBV28 to TRBJ1-2; maybe TRBD1 (6 bases). The CDR3 has 15 residues. V was shortened by 1 base and J by 3 bases, with 12 bases between the two germline ends. Germline CDR1 and CDR2: MDHEN and SYDVKM. The CDR3 DNA follows: TGTGCCAGCAGTTTATATGGCAGGGGAGACTATGGCTACACCTTC. This codes for CASSLYGRGDYGYTF.

V is TRBV12-3 or TRBV12-4 and J is TRBJ1-2; 7 bases agree with TRBD1. This CDR3 contains 13 residues. The junction had 6 bases not matched to a gene; V was cut back by 4 bases and J by 7 bases. The CDR3 protein is CASSSRQGAGYTF. CDR3 nucleotides: TGTGCCAGCAGTTCCAGACAGGGCGCTGGCTACACCTTC.

The sample holds a few counts of this clone. The chain recombines TRBV2 with TRBJ2-2; a possible D gene is TRBD1 (5 bases). Germline values: CDR1 SNHLY, CDR2 FYNNEI. V lost 8 bases and J 4 bases, leaving 8 bases between the germline ends. CDR3 size: 12 residues. The CDR3 sequence: CASGQGTGELFF. In DNA, the CDR3 is TGTGCCAGCGGGCAGGGCACCGGGGAGCTGTTTTTT.

The chain joins TRBV6-5 to TRBJ2-7; 10 bases match TRBD2. Trimming at V came to 10 bases and at J to 4 bases, leaving 10 bases not matched to a gene. From germline, CDR1 is MNHEY and CDR2 SVGAGI. The CDR3 spans 14 residues. The CDR3 nucleotides are TGTGCCACCCAGAAGCGGGGGGGGAAATACGAGCAGTACTTC. Translation gives CATQKRGGKYEQYF.

The chain employs TRBV7-2 and TRBJ2-3, with 8 bases that match TRBD2. Germline values: CDR1 SGHTA, CDR2 FQGNSA. The V and J ends lost 2 bases and 11 bases, in that order; junction bases with no gene match: 3. This CDR3 contains 12 residues. The CDR3, as DNA: TGTGCCAGCAGCTTATCTCTAGCGGGGCAGTATTTT. This codes for CASSLSLAGQYF.

The J gene is TRBJ2-1, the V gene TRBV28; the match to TRBD2 covers 12 bases. The CDR3 runs 15 residues. Unmatched junction bases numbered 14, after V lost 11 bases and J lost 9 bases. Germline V gene sequence: CDR1 MDHEN, CDR2 SYDVKM. The DNA of the CDR3 is TGTGCCGGGAGTAGTACTAGCGGGGGGAACCTTGAGCAGTTCTTC. Its translation: CAGSSTSGGNLEQFF. Full variable domain (outside the CDR3, taken from reference TRBV28 and TRBJ2-1): DVKVTQSSRYLVKRTGEKVFLECVQDMDHENMFWYRQDPGLGLRLIYFSYDVKMKEKGDIPEGYSVSREKKERFSLILESASTNQTSMYLCAGSSTSGGNLEQFFGPGTRLTVL.

The CDR3 sequence is CASSRQKPRVEQYF. The CDR3, as DNA: TGTGCCAGCAGTAGGCAGAAGCCTAGAGTCGAGCAGTACTTC. The chain couples TRBV6-2 or TRBV6-3 to TRBJ2-7; D gene ambiguous. CDR1 MNHEY and CDR2 SVGEGT come from the germline V gene. This CDR3 is 14 amino acids long. V lost 5 bases, J lost 6 bases, and 17 bases lay in between.

The genes are TRBV5-1 and TRBJ2-5, with 7 nucleotides matching TRBD1. The J segment lost 7 bases and the V segment lost 5 bases, leaving 20 bases of the junction unmatched. The germline gives CDR1 SGHRS, CDR2 YFSETQ. CDR3 length equals 17 residues. The CDR3 DNA reads as TGCGCCAGCAGATACCTCGCCGATACTACAGGGGTTGGGACCCAGTACTTC. This encodes CASRYLADTTGVGTQYF.

As concerns this clone: The sample holds other DNA sequences that translate to the same CDR3. The rearrangement joins TRBV28 to TRBJ2-1; 9 bases are shared with TRBD2. The J segment lost 7 bases and the V segment lost 2 bases, leaving 0 bases of the junction unmatched. Germline V lookup: CDR1 MDHEN, CDR2 SYDVKM. CDR3 length: 13 amino acids. The CDR3 coding sequence is TGTGCCAGCAGTTTAGCGGGGGGGAATGAGCAGTTCTTC. Translated, it gives CASSLAGGNEQFF.

V gene TRBV12-3 or TRBV12-4 combines with J gene TRBJ2-7; 9 positions agree with TRBD1. V was pared by 6 bases and J by 3 bases, with 3 bases of the junction left unmatched. CDR3 length equals 13 residues. The CDR3 spells CASSRGQGYEQYF. In DNA form, the CDR3 reads TGTGCCAGCAGCAGGGGACAGGGCTACGAGCAGTACTTC.

The rearrangement links TRBV7-8 to TRBJ1-5, with D maybe TRBD1 (5 bases). V gave up 4 bases and J gave up 0 bases, with 19 bases separating them. The germline V gene has CDR1 SGHVS and CDR2 FQNEAQ. The CDR3 covers 18 residues. The CDR3: CASSSGLGLTGSNQPQHF. The CDR3 coding sequence is TGTGCCAGCAGCTCGGGACTGGGGCTTACGGGTAGCAATCAGCCCCAGCATTTT.

The chain has TRBV11-2 and TRBJ1-6; TRBD1 matches 10 bases. The CDR3 has 18 residues. V was pared by 0 bases and J by 8 bases, with 10 bases of the junction left unmatched. Germline V gene sequence: CDR1 SGHAT, CDR2 FQNNGV. CDR3 protein: CASSLDSAGQGFYSPLHF. In nucleotides, the CDR3 is TGTGCCAGCAGCTTAGATTCGGCGGGACAGGGGTTCTATTCACCCCTCCACTTT.

This clone was seen only once. The genes are TRBV18 and TRBJ2-7; possibly TRBD2 for D (5 bases). Trimming cost V 2 bases and J 0 bases, with 14 bases left between them. The CDR3 contains 16 residues. Germline V gene data show CDR1 as KGHSH and CDR2 as LQKENI. CDR3 in DNA: TGTGCCAGCTCACCAATCGGGAACTCGAACTCCTACGAGCAGTACTTC. It encodes CASSPIGNSNSYEQYF. Full variable domain (missing parts from reference TRBV18 and TRBJ2-7): NAGVMQNPRHLVRRRGQEARLRCSPMKGHSHVYWYRQLPEEGLKFMVYLQKENIIDESGMPKERFSAEFPKEGPSILRIQQVVRGDSAAYFCASSPIGNSNSYEQYFGPGTRLTVT.

The V gene is TRBV28, the J gene TRBJ2-1; TRBD1 aligns across 11 bases. The J segment lost 5 bases and the V segment lost 6 bases, leaving 9 bases of the junction unmatched. In germline, CDR1 is MDHEN, CDR2 SYDVKM. The CDR3 length is 16 residues. CDR3 amino acids: CASRRTDRGLHNEQFF. In DNA form, the CDR3 reads TGTGCCAGCAGGAGAACGGACAGGGGGCTCCACAATGAGCAGTTCTTC.

This clone was observed a single time. The chain joins TRBV27 to TRBJ2-1; D remains unclear. CDR1 and CDR2 (germline): MNHEY, SMNVEV (reference sequence). This CDR3 has 13 amino acids. Trimming took off 3 bases at V and 5 bases at J, with 8 bases between the two ends. The CDR3: CASSFSLNNEQFF. In nucleotides, the CDR3 is TGTGCCAGCAGTTTTTCCCTAAACAATGAGCAGTTCTTC.

The V gene is TRBV6-5, the J gene TRBJ1-3, with 9 nucleotides matching TRBD1. V was pared by 3 bases and J by 7 bases, with 7 bases of the junction left unmatched. The CDR3 covers 15 residues. Germline lookup yields CDR1 MNHEY and CDR2 SVGAGI. The CDR3 loop reads CASSYPGQGSNTIYF. Here the CDR3 DNA reads TGTGCCAGCAGTTATCCGGGACAGGGTAGCAACACCATATATTTT.